One TCR beta chain is described in this entry. The antigen it binds to is not known. No base quality information exists; no much larger clone differs at one position. The cohort comprised some 700 healthy bone marrow donors. Cohort members were all nominally healthy when sampled, although unrecorded immune exposures were likely present. The donor was CMV seronegative and was included in the group of several hundred seronegative cohort members. Every donor gave a peripheral blood sample, and the peripheral blood mononuclear cells from that sample were used for TCR beta sequencing. Genomic DNA was extracted from the blood cell samples with the Qiagen DNeasy Blood Extraction Kit. The data belong to a study of cytomegalovirus exposure and HLA in healthy donors (dated by TCRdb to about 2017). General notes on the study: An earlier analysis of 550 to 700 of the donors reported roughly 270 Gb of sequence data and about 100 million unique TCR beta sequences from about 200 million T cells. Genome-wide SNP genotypes for about 60% of the 666 donors were used in a later genetic analysis, which treated that subset as a discovery cohort. Of the 300 to 500 genotyped donors, more than 75% were placed in the genetic ancestry cluster associated with self-reported Caucasian donors. Donor age, sex, ethnicity and CMV serostatus were compiled together with the repertoire data. All discovery cohort repertoires had been generated using a single sequencing platform. In an earlier analysis of roughly 580 of the donors, high-throughput TCR beta sequencing was used to judge whether each TCR beta V gene segment behaved as functional or pseudogenic. HLA typing included class I and class II loci at four-digit resolution. High-throughput TCR immunosequencing, statistical association of individual TCRs with disease status, and machine learning were combined to predict cytomegalovirus infection status. Across around 400 genotyped donors of the cohort, an average of about 240,000 unique TCR beta nucleotide sequences per donor were sequenced, and roughly a sixth of those sequences were non-productive. A later analysis re-analyzed previously published TCR beta repertoires from approximately 670 donors and added high-resolution HLA genotyping to study TCR occurrence patterns. Four or five DR-DQ haplotypes were handled as single units for association and clustering, since linkage in the cohort was strong. Typing coverage differed by locus: A, B, C, DRB1 and DQB1 were typed in about 629-640 donors, DQA1 in 522, DPA1 in 606, and DPB1 in approximately 450. A separate validation cohort of 100 to 150 different subjects was used in addition to the roughly 620-subject first cohort. An early release that covered approximately 600 HLA-typed donors contained around 330 gigabases of sequencing data and tens of millions of unique TCR sequences. The study aimed to test whether signatures of past pathogen exposure could be identified by cataloging public T cell receptors. The study profiled the T cell repertoires of more than 500 subjects by immunosequencing and related them to cytomegalovirus serostatus. Rather than using new phenotypic data, the later analysis identified candidate immune exposures from TCR beta sequences and from how often those sequences occurred across donors. The full study reports these points: V-gene and J-gene trimming of TCR beta chains was associated with a missense DCLRE1C variant in a later genetic analysis, and the association was replicated in an independent cohort. In a later analysis, HLA-associated TCR beta chains were found to be more clonally expanded and to have lower generation probabilities than equally common non-associated chains. A later genetic analysis reported fewer N-insertions in productive TCRs among donors in an Asian-associated ancestry cluster than the approximately 700-donor mean. HLA typing was unavailable for some donors at each locus, so association tests used only the typed subset. A few of the identified cytomegalovirus-associated TCR beta chains were confirmed in vitro to be specific for cytomegalovirus antigens. The only immune exposure information available for the cohort was CMV serostatus. In both the original and validation cohorts, the classifier was reported to diagnose cytomegalovirus status with high specificity and sensitivity. The earlier analysis of some 560 of the donors excluded around 17 rarely observed V segments, including chromosome 9 orphons, because counts were too low. A group of highly shared sequence variants was considered likely to be a technical artifact of the sequencing pipeline. The authors suggested that the approach could potentially be generalized to other disease states and immunological phenotypes. In a later analysis, the rate of TCR association differed among HLA loci, with DRB1 alleles having the most associated TCRs and HLA-C alleles having the fewest. In a later analysis, some 18,000 TCR beta sequences were associated with specific HLA alleles at a false discovery rate of 0.05. An earlier analysis of 587 of the donors showed that most TCR beta V segments appeared in productive rearrangements either about 90% or about 30% of the time, which broadly matched IMGT annotations. A further reported finding was that TCR beta sequences accurately predicted the HLA-A and HLA-B alleles for most subjects in the first cohort. While some public TCRs were present in many individuals, most TCR sequences turned up only very rarely across donors. Some IMGT-functional V segments, including TRBV6-2 and TRBV6-3, could not be distinguished by the 87-base-pair reads and were therefore excluded. When HLA alleles, especially DR and DQ, strongly co-occurred, TCR associations were difficult to assign to individual alleles. Sequencing depth was assumed to be roughly uniform across donors in the presence/absence analyses, though that assumption may not hold. Linkage disequilibrium might explain the correlated functional status among segregating V segments, but an unknown experimental factor could not be ruled out. The study listed 150 to 200 TCR beta chains as associated with cytomegalovirus. A later analysis found that most CMV-associated TCR beta chains appeared HLA-restricted, with HLA associations seemingly driven largely by CMV exposure. This cohort had only TCR beta chains sequenced, and the lack of alpha or paired-chain data limited which features could be detected. Several of the top co-occurrence clusters appeared to be linked to parvovirus B19, influenza, CMV and Epstein-Barr virus, according to a later analysis.

The junction carries 13 bases between V and J, which are trimmed by 8 bases and 8 bases respectively. The germline V gene provides CDR1 MNHNS and CDR2 SASEGT. From the cysteine through the phenylalanine, the CDR3 covers 12 amino acids. Only CDR3 DNA is held: 36 bases, read in frame from base 1. Library creation used the immunoSEQ multiplex PCR assay. The multiplex PCR relied on a mix of 60 forward primers for TCR Vbeta segments and 13 reverse primers for TCR Jbeta segments. The CDR3 region of rearranged TCR beta genes was amplified from genomic DNA by a multiplex PCR assay. The amplified TCR beta libraries were sequenced on the Illumina HiSeq System as 87-base-pair reads. In the original analysis: A later analysis tallied around 87 million unique TCR beta chains across the 550 to 850 repertoires, and around 9.9 million of those chains were shared by two or more donors. A nearest-neighbor algorithm error-corrected the raw reads and collapsed the reads into unique sequences, merging closely related sequences to remove PCR and sequencing errors. CDR3 sequences were aligned to IMGT reference sequences to assign V, D and J gene segments. For a sequence to be retained, a match of at least six nucleotides was required to both a V gene segment and a J gene segment. A rearrangement was called productive if the CDR3 had no stop codons and remained in frame with V and J, and every other rearrangement was called non-productive. Following IMGT convention, CDR3 was defined as the stretch from the second conserved V-encoded cysteine up to the conserved J-encoded phenylalanine. Sequences without an unambiguous match to a single V gene segment were excluded from the earlier analysis of 500 to 700 of the donors. In an earlier analysis of more than 500 of the donors, a V segment was called functional when productive rearrangements were above 56.7%, and segregating when the standard deviation between donors exceeded 5%. A statistical classification framework was developed to diagnose cytomegalovirus status using the catalog of TCR beta chain sequences. V and J gene assignment, in a later analysis, came from comparing TCR nucleotide sequences with IMGT/GENE-DB human TR gene sequences. The TCRdist pipeline was used in a later analysis to assign CDR3 sequences and most-parsimonious VDJ recombination scenarios. In a later analysis, each TCR beta chain was defined by its CDR3 amino acid sequence together with its V-gene family, and reads without a unique V-gene family were excluded. In a later analysis, 500 to 650 highly shared, low-generation-probability nucleotide sequences were removed to address suspected cross-contamination and a sequencing artifact. For each public chain, a later analysis derived a clonal expansion index from normalized ranks of inferred template counts within each repertoire. Generation probabilities in a later analysis came from a VDJ recombination model fitted to out-of-frame rearrangements, and those results were checked against IGoR. In a later analysis, TCR-TCR, TCR-HLA and TCR-CMV co-occurrence was scored with hypergeometric tests, and a repertoire-size bias correction was applied to TCR pairs. In a later analysis, false discovery rates were estimated by permuting HLA or CMV assignments 20 times. In a later analysis, co-occurring TCRs were grouped with DBSCAN, and TCRdist sequence similarity was added when clustering was performed within HLA-allele-positive subsets. Co-occurrence clustering excluded repertoires with fewer than 30,000 or more than 120,000 public chains, plus five with anomalous nucleotide sharing. TCRdb mirrors the immuneACCESS table, restricted to in-frame sequences. Some clones are absent from its copies; in checked studies, under half trace to an unresolved V gene, and the reason for the others is unknown. That table is the source of V, J and clone size, and D and trimming were worked out from the DNA. The sample includes some 190,000 clones, with 75% to 90% observed a single time. Approximately 0.31% of the sample is in the top ten clones.

Material for sequencing was PBMCs. This TCR derives from a young woman in good health and CMV-seronegative. The rearrangement joined TRBV6-1 to TRBJ1-5; the D region possibly corresponds to TRBD1 (5 bases align). The nucleotide sequence reads TGTGCCAGCGGGTGGCAAGGGGAGCCCCAGCATTTT. This codes for CASGWQGEPQHF.